Sequencing of this T cell receptor beta chain was carried out in a study of CD8 T cells in ankylosing spondylitis. In TCRdb, the 5' RACE reads were re-called with MiXCR into one record per CDR3 protein. The data show roughly 670,000 distinct CDR3 sequences, around a fifth seen once. Trimming cost V 6 bases and J 15 bases, with 15 bases left between them. In germline, CDR1 is DFQATT, CDR2 SNEGSKA (reference sequence). The CDR3 spans 11 residues. In this sample, this clonotype turned up a few times. Its antigen is as yet unknown. General study results and limits: Reportedly, disease-linked clones are significantly enriched in ankylosing spondylitis patients' matched synovial fluid. Certain motif variants had earlier been reported in reactive arthritis synovial fluid and blood. A motif in TCR beta, a set of under ten highly homologous variants, appeared characteristic of ankylosing spondylitis blood.

The source is a male donor with ankylosing spondylitis. The V call is TRBV20-1, the J call TRBJ1-6; no clear D. Material: blood, either unsorted or a sorted T cell fraction (not recorded which). CDR3 residues: CSASNVPLLHF. Here the CDR3 DNA reads TGCAGTGCATCGAACGTACCGCTCCTCCACTTT.